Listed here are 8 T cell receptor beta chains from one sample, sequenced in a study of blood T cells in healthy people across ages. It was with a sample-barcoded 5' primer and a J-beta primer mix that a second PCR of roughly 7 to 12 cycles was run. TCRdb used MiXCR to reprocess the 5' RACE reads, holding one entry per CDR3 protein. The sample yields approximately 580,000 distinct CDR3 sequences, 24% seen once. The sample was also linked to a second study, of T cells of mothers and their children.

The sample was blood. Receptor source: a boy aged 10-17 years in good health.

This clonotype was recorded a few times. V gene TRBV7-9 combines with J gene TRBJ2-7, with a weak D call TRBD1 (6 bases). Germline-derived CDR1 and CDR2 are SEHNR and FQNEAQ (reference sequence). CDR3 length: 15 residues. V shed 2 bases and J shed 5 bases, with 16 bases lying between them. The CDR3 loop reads CASSLTGQPLNEQYF. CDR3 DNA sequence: TGTGCCAGCAGCTTAACTGGACAGCCTCTAAACGAGCAGTACTTC.

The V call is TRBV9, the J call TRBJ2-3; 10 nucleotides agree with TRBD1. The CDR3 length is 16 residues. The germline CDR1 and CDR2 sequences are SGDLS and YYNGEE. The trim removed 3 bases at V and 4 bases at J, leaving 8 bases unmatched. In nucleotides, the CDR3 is TGTGCCAGCAGCGCACTGACAGGGGGCGCATCAGATACGCAGTATTTT. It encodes CASSALTGGASDTQYF.

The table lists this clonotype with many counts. CDR3 nucleotides: TGCGCCAGCAGCCAAGAGAGGCAGGGGGGGATTCAGCCCCAGCATTTT. This translates into CASSQERQGGIQPQHF. The chain joins TRBV4-3 to TRBJ1-5; TRBD1 matches at 7 bases. Germline trimming cut 0 bases from V and 6 bases from J; bases unmatched to any gene: 8. Germline V gene sequence: CDR1 LGHNA, CDR2 YSLEER. The length of the CDR3 is 16 residues.

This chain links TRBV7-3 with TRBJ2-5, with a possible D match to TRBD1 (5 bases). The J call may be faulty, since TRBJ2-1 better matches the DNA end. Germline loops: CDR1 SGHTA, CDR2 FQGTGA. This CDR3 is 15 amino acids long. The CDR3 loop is CASSLNQGLYNEQFF. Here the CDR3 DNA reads TGTGCCAGCAGCTTAAATCAGGGCCTGTACAATGAGCAGTTCTTC.

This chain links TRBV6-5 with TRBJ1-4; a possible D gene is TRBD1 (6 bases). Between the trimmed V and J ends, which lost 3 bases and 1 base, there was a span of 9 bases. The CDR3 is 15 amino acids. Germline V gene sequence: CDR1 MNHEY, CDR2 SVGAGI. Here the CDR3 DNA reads TGTGCCAGCAGTTATGAACAGGGAACTAATGAAAAACTGTTTTTT. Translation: CASSYEQGTNEKLFF.

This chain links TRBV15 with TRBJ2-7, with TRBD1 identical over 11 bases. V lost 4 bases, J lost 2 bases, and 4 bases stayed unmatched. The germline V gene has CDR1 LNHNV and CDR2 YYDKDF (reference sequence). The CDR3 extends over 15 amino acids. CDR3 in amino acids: CATSTGQGATYEQYF. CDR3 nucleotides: TGTGCCACCAGCACAGGACAGGGGGCGACCTACGAGCAGTACTTC.

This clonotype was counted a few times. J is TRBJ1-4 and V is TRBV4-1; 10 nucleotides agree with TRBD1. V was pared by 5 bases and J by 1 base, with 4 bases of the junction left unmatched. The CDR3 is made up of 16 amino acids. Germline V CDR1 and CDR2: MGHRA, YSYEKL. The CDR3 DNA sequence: TGCGCCAGCAGCTCGACAGGGGGCGGAACTAATGAAAAACTGTTTTTT. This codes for CASSSTGGGTNEKLFF.

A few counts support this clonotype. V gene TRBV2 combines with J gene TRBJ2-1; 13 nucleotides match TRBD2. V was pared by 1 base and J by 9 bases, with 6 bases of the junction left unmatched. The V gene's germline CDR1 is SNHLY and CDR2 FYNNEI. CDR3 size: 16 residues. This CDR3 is CASSEVWTSGGAEQFF. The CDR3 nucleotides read TGTGCCAGCAGTGAAGTGTGGACTAGCGGGGGTGCTGAGCAGTTCTTC.